These 13 T cell receptor beta chains were sequenced from one sample in a study of cytomegalovirus exposure and HLA in healthy donors. The repertoire was sequenced with immunoSEQ multiplex PCR; TCRdb's copy has only in-frame clones and lacks some. The sample gives 90,000 to 100,000 clones, 90% to 95% of which show up once; around 1.2% is in the top ten. The specimen sequenced was PBMCs. The origin of the receptors is a woman in her 30s in good health and CMV-seropositive.

J is TRBJ1-1 and V is TRBV4-1; 9 positions match TRBD1. From germline, CDR1 is MGHRA and CDR2 YSYEKL. The CDR3 contains 16 residues. The ends lost 4 bases at V and 0 bases at J; junction bases unmatched: 6. CDR3 sequence: CASSPGQGPMNTEAFF. CDR3 in DNA: TGCGCCAGCAGCCCCGGACAGGGGCCCATGAACACTGAAGCTTTCTTT.

The V and J genes are TRBV5-4 and TRBJ2-1, with a possible D match to TRBD1 (5 bases). The V gene's germline CDR1 is SGHNT and CDR2 YYREEE (reference sequence). This CDR3 comprises 15 residues. The V gene lost 10 bases and the J gene lost 10 bases, with 27 bases spanning the gap. CDR3 coding DNA: TGTGCCGCAGGTCGAATCAAGGACACTCCGGAAGAGCAGTTCTTC. This codes for CAAGRIKDTPEEQFF.

The chain uses TRBV4-3 and TRBJ1-1, with a possible D match to TRBD1 (5 bases). CDR1 and CDR2 (germline): LGHNA, YSLEER. V gave up 1 base and J gave up 3 bases, with 12 bases separating them. The CDR3 runs 15 residues. The CDR3 region has the DNA TGCGCCAGCAGCCAAGGGCTTGGACAAGACACTGAAGCTTTCTTT. Amino acid sequence: CASSQGLGQDTEAFF.

The CDR3 DNA reads TGCGCCAGCAGCTTGGTTTCTCAGGCACGCAGTTTATCTGGCTACACCTTC. Translated, it gives CASSLVSQARSLSGYTF. The chain links TRBV5-1 to TRBJ1-2; D gene ambiguous. Germline lookup yields CDR1 SGHRS and CDR2 YFSETQ. This CDR3 is built from 17 residues. Trimming left V 0 bases short and J 7 bases short, with 22 bases between.

The J gene is TRBJ1-2, the V gene TRBV4-3; tentatively, D is TRBD1 (6 bases). V lost 1 base, J lost 4 bases, and 13 bases lay in between. The length of the CDR3 is 15 residues. Germline CDR1 LGHNA, CDR2 YSLEER. The CDR3 protein is CASSQVGGLSYGYTF. The CDR3 DNA reads TGCGCCAGCAGCCAAGTGGGGGGGCTAAGCTATGGCTACACCTTC.

V usage is TRBV21-1 and J usage is TRBJ2-1; TRBD2 is taken as the D call from the table, unchecked against the DNA. TRBV21-1 is annotated as a pseudogene. There are 16 residues in the CDR3. The CDR3 region has the DNA TGTGCCAGCAAGCGGCGGGAGACTTACCACTACAATGAGCAGTTCTTC. Translated, it gives CASKRRETYHYNEQFF.

V and J are TRBV6-1 and TRBJ2-7; TRBD1 matches 8 bases. The CDR3 loop spans 15 amino acids. CDR1 and CDR2 from the germline V gene are MNHNS and SASEGT. Trimming cost V 2 bases and J 4 bases; bases outside gene matches: 7. The CDR3 here is CASSEPGQVVYEQYF. The CDR3 nucleotides are TGTGCCAGCAGTGAACCGGGACAGGTAGTTTACGAGCAGTACTTC.

The chain recombines TRBV10-3 with TRBJ2-5; 9 nucleotides align to TRBD1. Germline loops: CDR1 ENHRY, CDR2 SYGVKD. CDR3 length: 14 residues. V gave up 5 bases and J gave up 5 bases; unmatched junction bases: 6. CDR3 sequence: CAISNRGQGETQYF. The CDR3 DNA is TGTGCCATCAGTAACAGGGGGCAGGGGGAGACCCAGTACTTC.

The chain uses TRBV2 and TRBJ2-1; possibly TRBD2 for D (6 bases). Trimming shortened V by 6 bases and J by 6 bases, and 15 bases separated the two germline ends. CDR3 length: 14 residues. The germline V gene has CDR1 SNHLY and CDR2 FYNNEI. The CDR3 sequence: CASRPGTPFNEQFF. Here the CDR3 DNA reads TGTGCCAGCAGACCCGGGACTCCCTTCAATGAGCAGTTCTTC.

This chain uses TRBV7-3 with TRBJ2-5; 7 bases line up with TRBD1. The CDR3 contains 15 residues. Germline loops: CDR1 SGHTA, CDR2 FQGTGA. V lost 5 bases, J lost 4 bases, and 10 bases stayed unmatched. The CDR3 DNA is TGTGCCAGCAGCCTTAGGGGGCTGGACGGAGAGACCCAGTACTTC. This gives the protein CASSLRGLDGETQYF. Using reference TRBV7-3 and TRBJ2-5 for the parts outside the CDR3, the full variable domain is GAGVSQTPSNKVTEKGKYVELRCDPISGHTALYWYRQSLGQGPEFLIYFQGTGAADDSGLPNDRFFAVRPEGSVSTLKIQRTERGDSAVYLCASSLRGLDGETQYFGPGTRLLVL.

The V and J genes are TRBV28 and TRBJ2-7, with a tentative D call TRBD1 (6 bases). Germline CDR1 is MDHEN and CDR2 is SYDVKM. Trimming pared 4 bases from V and 0 bases from J, leaving 22 bases between. The CDR3 sequence is 18 residues long. The CDR3 loop reads CASSSSSRTARSSYEQYF. For the CDR3, the DNA is TGTGCCAGCAGTTCCTCCTCAAGGACAGCCCGGAGCTCCTACGAGCAGTACTTC.

CDR3 sequence: CASSSRLAGEQYF. The DNA of the CDR3 is TGTGCCAGCAGTTCGCGGCTAGCTGGCGAGCAGTACTTC. This rearrangement joins TRBV6-5 to TRBJ2-7; maybe TRBD2 (5 bases). This CDR3 contains 13 residues. Germline assignment: CDR1 MNHEY and CDR2 SVGAGI. V lost 4 bases and J lost 6, with 13 bases in between.

The CDR3 reads CASSVVHGYTF. CDR3 nucleotides: TGTGCCAGCAGTGTAGTCCATGGCTACACCTTC. V gene TRBV6-1 combines with J gene TRBJ1-2; no reliable D call. Germline CDR1 is MNHNS and CDR2 is SASEGT. CDR3 size: 11 residues. Trimming cost V 4 bases and J 6 bases, with 6 bases left between them.